This TCR beta chain was observed in a study of molecular identifiers for immune sequencing clone quantification. Looking at the study overall: Naive CD8 cell RNA, from around 20,000 or 100,000 cells, was split five ways in replicates, with four sequenced.

Whole-study findings and limits: The study found clones above 20 RNA copies held over 99% of effector molecules and under 1% in naive cells. Detecting spiked Jurkat TCR RNA from one cell among around 950,000 naive cells was reportedly possible.

This clonotype was recorded many times. Its antigen is undetermined. In preparing bulk TCR libraries, previously described methods and listed TCR primers were used. TCRdb reprocessed the PCR reads via MiXCR and lists one record per CDR3 protein. The top ten hold approximately 0.83% of the sample, which has fewer than 350,000 distinct CDR3 sequences, about 21% seen once. The TCR comes from a human donor in good health. Some libraries in this study had Jurkat cell RNA spiked in. The sample consisted of naive CD8+ T cells from blood, with Jurkat cell RNA spiked in. This sample's subset: FACS-sorted CD8+CD4-CCR7+CD45RA+ naive T cells.

Here the CDR3 reads CASSLGVQFF. The CDR3 DNA reads TGTGCCAGCAGCTTAGGGGTGCAGTTCTTC. The chain recombines TRBV28 with TRBJ2-1; tentatively, D is TRBD1 (5 bases). The CDR3 length is 10 residues. Germline assignment: CDR1 MDHEN and CDR2 SYDVKM. V was trimmed by 6 bases and J by 12 bases, leaving 9 bases between them.